This T cell receptor beta chain was observed in a study of blood T cell repertoires in COVID-19. On the study more broadly: From T cells, B-cell-depleted T cells, or PBMCs came the material, which was cDNA or gDNA.

Assay: immunoSEQ multiplex PCR; the TCRdb copy retains only in-frame clones and omits some. The table records around 24,000 clones, roughly 89% of them present only once. The sequence derives from a woman aged 70-85 years with active COVID-19. The sample comprised peripheral blood.

The DNA for the CDR3 is TGCGCCAGCAGCCAGCTATCTGGGGCCAACGTCCTGACTTTC. It yields the protein CASSQLSGANVLTF. V gene TRBV4-3 combines with J gene TRBJ2-6; D gene uncertain. This CDR3 contains 14 residues. Germline V gene lookup returns CDR1 LGHNA and CDR2 YSLEER. V dropped 3 bases and J dropped 1 base, with 4 bases sitting between them.